The clone carrying this T cell receptor (beta chain) was counted once. Its cognate antigen is unknown. Trimming took off 5 bases at V and 7 bases at J, with 20 bases between the two ends. The CDR3 has 16 residues. Per germline, CDR1 SGHVS and CDR2 FNYEAQ. These data are taken from a study of T cell responses to AZD1222 COVID-19 vaccine. Points from the study as a whole: Just five to seven people given AZD1222 tested seropositive at baseline. Females outnumbered males among donors, who were mostly white British; clonal diversity was possibly underestimated. Recipients of two AZD1222 doses showed rising Spike-specific TCR breadth and depth.

Produced via immunoSEQ multiplex PCR; TCRdb's table is partial and in-frame only. The data hold 80,000 to 100,000 clones, with roughly 90% observed a single time. The source of this sequence is an adult in good health. The source material was peripheral blood, sampled on day 0 of AZD1222 vaccination. The rearrangement joins TRBV7-6 to TRBJ2-2; D possibly corresponds to TRBD2 (7 bases). The chain's CDR3 is CASSQWVAGANGELFF. The CDR3 coding sequence is TGTGCCAGCAGCCAATGGGTTGCGGGGGCGAACGGGGAGCTGTTTTTT.